One sample yielded the 27 T cell receptor beta chains listed below, sequenced in a study of immune cell composition in non-small cell lung cancer. The repertoire was sequenced with immunoSEQ multiplex PCR; TCRdb's copy has only in-frame clones and lacks some. The table lists around 6,000 clones, around 77% of them singletons. Normal lung was taken at the farthest possible site, at least 3 cm from tumour. The sample comprised non-adjacent lung tissue. The receptors derive from a human donor with non-small cell lung cancer.

The chain carries TRBV7-2 and TRBJ1-2; D gene uncertain. CDR1 and CDR2 (germline): SGHTA, FQGNSA. Trimming stripped 6 bases from V and 0 bases from J, with 8 bases between. This CDR3 has 13 amino acids. The CDR3 loop is CASSSQTNYGYTF. Written as DNA, the CDR3 is TGTGCCAGCAGTTCCCAAACTAACTATGGCTACACCTTC.

This clone was recorded a few times. This chain connects TRBV4-2 to TRBJ2-1, with TRBD2 matching over 9 bases. This CDR3 spans 16 amino acids. Losses at the gene ends were 0 bases for V and 8 bases for J; bases not matched to a gene: 8. Germline lookup yields CDR1 LGHNA and CDR2 YNFKEQ. CDR3 DNA: TGTGCCAGCAGCCAAGATCGGAGGGGCGGGAGGGATGAGCAGTTCTTC. Protein: CASSQDRRGGRDEQFF.

This clone has only one observation. The chain joins TRBV5-1 to TRBJ2-1, with 7 bases fitting TRBD2. Germline values: CDR1 SGHRS, CDR2 YFSETQ. The CDR3 covers 15 residues. J was trimmed by 9 bases and V by 4 bases; bases with no gene match: 13. The CDR3 bases are TGCGCCAGCAGCCCGGGGCGGGGGACTCGGGGTGAGCAGTTCTTC. Residues: CASSPGRGTRGEQFF.

J is TRBJ2-1 and V is TRBV5-4, with 14 nucleotides matching TRBD2. This CDR3 contains 19 residues. Germline CDR1 SGHNT, CDR2 YYREEE (reference sequence). The V segment lost 4 bases and the J segment 7 bases; nucleotides outside the gene matches: 16. The CDR3 DNA is TGTGCCAGCAGCCCCAAGGGACAGGGAGGACTAGCGGGGGGTAATGAGCAGTTCTTC. The encoded protein is CASSPKGQGGLAGGNEQFF.

This chain connects TRBV13 to TRBJ1-5, with TRBD1 identical over 7 bases. This CDR3 is 14 amino acids long. J lost 6 bases, V lost 0 bases, and 2 bases had no gene match. From germline, CDR1 is PRHDT and CDR2 FYEKMQ (reference sequence). The CDR3 region is CASSLGQGPQPQHF. DNA for the CDR3: TGTGCCAGCAGCTTAGGACAGGGGCCTCAGCCCCAGCATTTT. Full variable domain (remainder filled in from reference TRBV13 and TRBJ1-5): AAGVIQSPRHLIKEKRETATLKCYPIPRHDTVYWYQQGPGQDPQFLISFYEKMQSDKGSIPDRFSAQQFSDYHSELNMSSLELGDSALYFCASSLGQGPQPQHFGDGTRLSIL.

This chain uses TRBV4-1 with TRBJ2-2; TRBD1 matches 7 bases. Germline CDR1 MGHRA, CDR2 YSYEKL. The CDR3 is 16 residues long. V was pared by 2 bases and J by 6 bases, with 9 bases of the junction left unmatched. The CDR3 reads CASSQFPHRGPGELFF. CDR3 nucleotide sequence: TGCGCCAGCAGCCAATTCCCCCACAGGGGACCCGGGGAGCTGTTTTTT.

This chain joins TRBV7-2 and TRBJ1-1, with no clear D. Germline V gene data show CDR1 as SGHTA and CDR2 as FQGNSA. The V end lost 2 bases, the J end lost 2 bases, and 3 bases lay between the germline ends. This CDR3 has 12 residues. CDR3 sequence reads: CASSLTNTEAFF. The CDR3 DNA is TGTGCCAGCAGCTTAACTAACACTGAAGCTTTCTTT.

This clone was detected a few times. J is TRBJ1-2 and V is TRBV28; possibly TRBD1 for D (6 bases). This CDR3 has 15 residues. Germline assignment: CDR1 MDHEN and CDR2 SYDVKM. Trimming took 7 bases from V and 4 from J, leaving 19 bases between them. In nucleotides, the CDR3 is TGTGCCAGCACTTCGGGGGGGCGGGGCGGCTATGGCTACACCTTC. Protein sequence: CASTSGGRGGYGYTF.

The CDR3 coding sequence is TGTGCCAGCAGCTTTTCTGGACAGGGAAGCTCCTACGAGCAGTACTTC. It yields the protein CASSFSGQGSSYEQYF. This chain joins TRBV7-2 and TRBJ2-7, with 8 bases identical to TRBD1. CDR1 SGHTA and CDR2 FQGNSA come from the germline V gene. This CDR3 region has 16 residues. The junction had 7 bases not matched to a gene; V was cut back by 3 bases and J by 0 bases.

V usage is TRBV5-8 and J usage is TRBJ2-3; 11 bases are a match to TRBD2. The CDR3 runs 17 residues. Germline V gene lookup returns CDR1 SGHTS and CDR2 YDEGEE. With V trimmed by 4 bases and J by 0 bases, 7 bases remained unmatched. The DNA for the CDR3 is TGTGCCAGCAGCGTGTACCGGACTAGCGGGAGCACAGATACGCAGTATTTT. Translation gives CASSVYRTSGSTDTQYF.

The chain carries TRBV5-1 and TRBJ1-3; maybe TRBD1 (6 bases). V lost 0 bases to trimming and J lost 2 bases, with 6 bases between them. Germline-derived CDR1 and CDR2 are SGHRS and YFSETQ. The CDR3 is made up of 14 amino acids. The CDR3 reads CASSLDRAGNTIYF. The CDR3 DNA is TGCGCCAGCAGCTTGGACAGGGCTGGAAACACCATATATTTT. The full variable domain, rest sourced from reference TRBV5-1 and TRBJ1-3, is KAGVTQTPRYLIKTRGQQVTLSCSPISGHRSVSWYQQTPGQGLQFLFEYFSETQRNKGNFPGRFSGRQFSNSRSEMNVSTLELGDSALYLCASSLDRAGNTIYFGEGSWLTVV.

The table lists this clone with a count of one. The rearrangement uses TRBV4-3 and TRBJ2-2; no clear D. The germline V gene has CDR1 LGHNA and CDR2 YSLEER. Trimming removed 0 bases at V and 3 bases at J, with 17 bases between. The CDR3 covers 18 residues. CDR3 nucleotide sequence: TGCGCCAGCAGCCAAGACTTTTCATTCTTTACGGACACCGGGGAGCTGTTTTTT. This translates into CASSQDFSFFTDTGELFF.

The chain links TRBV28 to TRBJ1-1, with a weak D call TRBD1 (6 bases). CDR1 is MDHEN and CDR2 is SYDVKM in the germline V gene. The CDR3 covers 14 residues. V was clipped by 5 bases and J by 1 base, with 11 bases between them. The chain's CDR3 is CASSGRDKNTEAFF. CDR3 sequence (DNA): TGTGCCAGCAGTGGCCGGGACAAGAACACTGAAGCTTTCTTT. Together with reference TRBV28 and TRBJ1-1, the CDR3 gives the full variable domain: DVKVTQSSRYLVKRTGEKVFLECVQDMDHENMFWYRQDPGLGLRLIYFSYDVKMKEKGDIPEGYSVSREKKERFSLILESASTNQTSMYLCASSGRDKNTEAFFGQGTRLTVV.

This clone was observed a few times. The chain recombines TRBV28 with TRBJ1-5; tentatively, D is TRBD1 (6 bases). V was clipped by 3 bases and J by 6 bases, with 12 bases between them. The germline V gene encodes CDR1 MDHEN and CDR2 SYDVKM. The CDR3 runs 14 residues. CDR3 region: CASSFSLGGQPQHF. The CDR3, as DNA: TGTGCCAGCAGTTTTTCCCTAGGGGGTCAGCCCCAGCATTTT. Full variable domain (outside the CDR3, taken from reference TRBV28 and TRBJ1-5): DVKVTQSSRYLVKRTGEKVFLECVQDMDHENMFWYRQDPGLGLRLIYFSYDVKMKEKGDIPEGYSVSREKKERFSLILESASTNQTSMYLCASSFSLGGQPQHFGDGTRLSIL.

The V call is TRBV2, the J call TRBJ2-7, with a tentative D call TRBD1 (6 bases). Germline lookup yields CDR1 SNHLY and CDR2 FYNNEI. The length of the CDR3 is 14 residues. V was trimmed by 6 bases and J by 2 bases, leaving 14 bases between them. In nucleotides, the CDR3 is TGTGCCAGCAGCCCCCTAGGGGGAGCCTACGAGCAGTACTTC. Translated: CASSPLGGAYEQYF.

This sequence joins TRBV9 and TRBJ1-2, with D possibly being TRBD1 (5 bases). Trimming took off 4 bases at V and 2 bases at J, with 15 bases between the two ends. This CDR3 has 15 amino acids. The germline gives CDR1 SGDLS, CDR2 YYNGEE. The chain's CDR3 is CASSPSGGGNYGYTF. The CDR3 DNA is TGTGCCAGCAGCCCTAGTGGGGGGGGGAACTATGGCTACACCTTC.

The table lists this clone with a count of one. V gene TRBV25-1 combines with J gene TRBJ2-6, with D perhaps matching TRBD2 (5 bases). Trimming took off 2 bases at V and 0 bases at J, with 14 bases between the two ends. The CDR3 covers 18 residues. Germline CDR1 is MGHDK and CDR2 is SYGVNS. CDR3 sequence reads: CASSELVEGSSGANVLTF. In DNA, the CDR3 is TGTGCCAGCAGTGAACTGGTCGAAGGGAGCTCTGGGGCCAACGTCCTGACTTTC.

V gene TRBV28 combines with J gene TRBJ1-5; perhaps TRBD1 as D (6 bases). The CDR3 is 13 residues long. Deletions cut 5 bases from V and 7 bases from J, with 12 bases between. The germline CDR1 and CDR2 sequences are MDHEN and SYDVKM. CDR3 residues: CASSIRGGQPQHF. The CDR3 nucleotides are TGTGCCAGCAGTATCAGGGGCGGACAGCCCCAGCATTTT.

J is TRBJ2-7 and V is TRBV10-3; tentatively, D is TRBD1 (5 bases). The germline CDR1 and CDR2 sequences are ENHRY and SYGVKD. V was trimmed by 3 bases and J by 6 bases, leaving 6 bases between them. The CDR3 length is 11 residues. In DNA, the CDR3 is TGTGCCATCAGTGATGGGGCCGAGCAGTACTTC. This sequence encodes CAISDGAEQYF.

In its sample, this clone was seen once. The chain combines TRBV28 with TRBJ2-7, with TRBD1 matching over 8 bases. The CDR3 contains 14 residues. V lost 7 bases to trimming and J lost 5 bases; unmatched junction nucleotides: 10. From germline, CDR1 is MDHEN and CDR2 SYDVKM. The DNA for the CDR3 is TGTGCCAGCAAGGTTACAGGGGGTAGCAACGAGCAGTACTTC. It yields the protein CASKVTGGSNEQYF.

This chain joins TRBV28 and TRBJ1-1, with D possibly being TRBD1 (5 bases). CDR1 and CDR2 (germline): MDHEN, SYDVKM. This CDR3 has 15 amino acids. V lost 6 bases, J lost 0 bases, and 14 bases lay in between. The CDR3 region is CASRVPGLMNTEAFF. The CDR3 DNA is TGTGCCAGCAGAGTACCGGGACTCATGAACACTGAAGCTTTCTTT.

This clone turned up a few times. The genes are TRBV5-1 and TRBJ2-5; no definite D call. Germline loops: CDR1 SGHRS, CDR2 YFSETQ. CDR3 length: 14 residues. Trimming shortened V by 2 bases and J by 5 bases, and 13 bases separated the two germline ends. CDR3 sequence reads: CASSFQTSGETQYF. In nucleotides, the CDR3 is TGCGCCAGCAGCTTCCAGACCTCCGGGGAGACCCAGTACTTC.

The V and J genes are TRBV6-1 and TRBJ2-1, with D hard to call. Trimming took 8 bases from V and 7 from J, leaving 9 bases between them. This CDR3 is built from 11 residues. Germline V lookup: CDR1 MNHNS, CDR2 SASEGT. CDR3 nucleotides: TGTGCCAGCTTCTATCAAAATGAGCAGTTCTTC. It codes for CASFYQNEQFF.

This CDR3 reads CASRNNRDLIGNTEAFF. CDR3 DNA: TGTGCCAGCAGAAACAACAGGGATCTCATAGGCAACACTGAAGCTTTCTTT. J is TRBJ1-1 and V is TRBV13; a weak D match, TRBD1 (6 bases). Germline loops: CDR1 PRHDT, CDR2 FYEKMQ (reference sequence). The CDR3 consists of 17 residues. Trimming took off 6 bases at V and 2 bases at J, with 22 bases between the two ends.

V and J are TRBV6-5 and TRBJ1-5, with D perhaps matching TRBD1 (5 bases). Per the germline V gene, CDR1 is MNHEY and CDR2 is SVGAGI. Trimming left V 0 bases short and J 2 bases short, with 8 bases between. This CDR3 has 15 residues. The CDR3 DNA is TGTGCCAGCAGTTACTCGATACAGGGCAATCAGCCCCAGCATTTT. It encodes CASSYSIQGNQPQHF.

J is TRBJ1-4 and V is TRBV28; TRBD1 aligns across 7 bases. CDR3 length equals 14 residues. CDR1 is MDHEN and CDR2 is SYDVKM in the germline V gene. V shed 4 bases and J 3 bases; nucleotides not matched to a gene: 2. The CDR3 bases are TGTGCCAGCAGTTCGGGACAGCCTAATGAAAAACTGTTTTTT. This gives the protein CASSSGQPNEKLFF. Based on the CDR3 plus reference TRBV28 and TRBJ1-4, the full variable domain is DVKVTQSSRYLVKRTGEKVFLECVQDMDHENMFWYRQDPGLGLRLIYFSYDVKMKEKGDIPEGYSVSREKKERFSLILESASTNQTSMYLCASSSGQPNEKLFFGSGTQLSVL.

This clone was counted a single time. The CDR3, as DNA: TGTGCCAGCAGCTCGGACAGGAACACTGAAGCTTTCTTT. Translating gives CASSSDRNTEAFF. The V gene is TRBV7-2, the J gene TRBJ1-1; maybe TRBD1 (6 bases). Germline CDR1 is SGHTA and CDR2 is FQGNSA. CDR3 length: 13 residues. The ends were cut back, 4 bases at V and 1 base at J, with 7 bases in the middle.